This TCR beta chain appears in the sequencing data of a study of shared clonotypes between healthy human individuals. As to this clone: This sample also contains other DNA sequences that code for the same CDR3.

Looked up from germline, CDR1 is KGHSH and CDR2 is LQKENI. J gave up 4 bases and V 1 base, and 3 bases lay outside the gene matches. The CDR3 contains 14 residues. Assay execution proceeded at the deep level. Generated by immunoSEQ multiplex PCR, the TCRdb table keeps only in-frame clones and is missing some. The sample holds a few million clones, around 95% seen once. This clonotype was obtained from a man between 18 and 29 years old in good health. The V and J genes are TRBV18 and TRBJ1-1; 7 bases map to TRBD1. The specimen sequenced was naive CD4+ T cells sorted from blood. Documented subset: CD45RA+ positively selected. Here the CDR3 DNA reads TGTGCCAGCTCACCACAGGGGGCGGGCACTGAAGCTTTCTTT. Encoded protein: CASSPQGAGTEAFF.